The following is a TCR beta chain sequence with its context. V shed 7 bases and J 5 bases; nucleotides not matched to a gene: 25. The CDR3 is 22 amino acids. This sample was included in a study of blood T cell repertoires in COVID-19. Study as a whole: The United States, Italy and Spain supplied acute and convalescent COVID-19 samples.

Sequencing was performed with immunoSEQ multiplex PCR; in TCRdb, only in-frame clones are kept and a portion is missing. This table holds approximately 260,000 clones, around four fifths found once. The sample was peripheral blood. The chain combines TRBV23-1 with TRBJ2-3, with 15 bases aligning to TRBD2. TRBV23-1 is designated an ORF whose function remains uncertain. The clonotype was recovered from a woman aged 40 to 49 with active or convalescent COVID-19. CDR3 coding DNA: TGCGCCAGCAATGAAGGGAGCCGGACTAGCGGGGGGGTCCCCCTCCTCGGAGATACGCAGTATTTT. Its translation is CASNEGSRTSGGVPLLGDTQYF.